The 24 T cell receptor beta chains below come from one sample, sequenced in a study of T cell responses to AZD1222 COVID-19 vaccine. The data were produced by immunoSEQ multiplex PCR, yet TCRdb's version contains in-frame clones alone and is incomplete. Among about 120,000 clones listed, roughly 90% were seen once. The sample in question was peripheral blood, obtained on day 0 of AZD1222 vaccination. These receptors originate from an adult in good health.

The table lists this clone with a few counts. V is TRBV2 and J is TRBJ2-5; 10 bases line up with TRBD2. Per germline, CDR1 SNHLY and CDR2 FYNNEI. CDR3 length: 17 amino acids. V lost 4 bases, J lost 4 bases, and 12 bases stayed unmatched. CDR3 nucleotide sequence: TGTGCCAGCAGTGCCCGCCCACTAGCGGGGAGCGGAGAGACCCAGTACTTC. Amino acids: CASSARPLAGSGETQYF.

This clone was detected a few times. The genes are TRBV5-8 and TRBJ1-5, with 7 bases matching TRBD1. The CDR3 length is 15 residues. CDR1 and CDR2 (germline): SGHTS, YDEGEE. J was trimmed by 5 bases and V by 6 bases; bases with no gene match: 11. CDR3 in DNA: TGTGCCAGCACACTAGCTTGGACAGGAGATCAGCCCCAGCATTTT. Translation: CASTLAWTGDQPQHF.

The table lists this clone with a few counts. The chain carries TRBV2 and TRBJ1-5; 7 nucleotides line up with TRBD1. Germline CDR1 and CDR2: SNHLY and FYNNEI. The V and J ends lost 1 base and 7 bases, in that order; junction bases with no gene match: 7. This CDR3 contains 15 residues. CDR3 DNA: TGTGCCAGCAGTGAAGATTTTACAGGGGAACAGCCCCAGCATTTT. Its translation is CASSEDFTGEQPQHF.

This rearrangement joins TRBV27 to TRBJ2-7, with D perhaps matching TRBD2 (6 bases). CDR1 is MNHEY and CDR2 is SMNVEV in the germline V gene (reference sequence). The CDR3 has 16 amino acids. Trimming shortened V by 2 bases and J by 1 base, and 15 bases separated the two germline ends. The CDR3 protein is CASSLGTGLLSYEQYF. CDR3 DNA: TGTGCCAGCAGTTTAGGGACGGGACTCCTGTCCTACGAGCAGTACTTC.

This clone has a handful of counts. This chain connects TRBV6-5 to TRBJ2-3; TRBD2 agrees at 7 bases. The CDR3 totals 14 residues. From germline, CDR1 is MNHEY and CDR2 SVGAGI. With V trimmed by 6 bases and J by 2 bases, 5 bases remained unmatched. Here the CDR3 reads CASRKAGTTDTQYF. The CDR3 region has the DNA TGTGCCAGCAGAAAAGCGGGGACCACAGATACGCAGTATTTT.

The chain combines TRBV3-1 (or the pseudogene TRBV3-2) with TRBJ2-4, with D perhaps matching TRBD1 (6 bases). The CDR3 has 15 residues. V was shortened by 1 base and J by 2 bases, with 9 bases between the two germline ends. Germline CDR1 and CDR2: LGHDT and YNNKEL (reference sequence). DNA of the CDR3: TGTGCCAGCAGCCAAGGACAGGTTACCAAAAACATTCAGTACTTC. It codes for CASSQGQVTKNIQYF.

V and J are TRBV6-2 or TRBV6-3 and TRBJ2-7; 13 positions agree with TRBD2. CDR1 and CDR2 (germline): MNHEY, SVGEGT. This CDR3 comprises 16 residues. Trimming took 6 bases from V and 0 from J; bases not matched to a gene: 5. CDR3 in amino acids: CASSPGTSGDSYEQYF. In DNA, the CDR3 is TGTGCCAGCAGCCCTGGGACTAGCGGGGACTCCTACGAGCAGTACTTC.

V usage is TRBV7-8 and J usage is TRBJ1-2; D call uncertain. Germline V CDR1 and CDR2: SGHVS, FQNEAQ. The CDR3 runs to 13 residues. Trimming took 0 bases from V and 8 from J, leaving 10 bases between them. In nucleotides, the CDR3 is TGTGCCAGCAGCTTAGCAGGGTTTCAGGGCTACACCTTC. Translated: CASSLAGFQGYTF.

The chain is built from TRBV23-1 and TRBJ1-2; TRBD1 is a possible D gene (5 bases). TRBV23-1 is classed as an ORF, of uncertain function. This CDR3 comprises 15 residues. V shed 3 bases and J shed 12 bases, with 23 bases lying between them. CDR3 sequence reads: CASSHRPGRSFDHTF. The CDR3 bases are TGCGCCAGCAGTCATCGACCGGGACGCTCTTTTGATCACACCTTC.

The V call is TRBV9, the J call TRBJ2-7; D may be TRBD2 (6 bases). Germline V lookup: CDR1 SGDLS, CDR2 YYNGEE. The length of the CDR3 is 14 residues. V lost 4 bases, J lost 1 base, and 12 bases lay in between. CDR3 coding DNA: TGTGCCAGCAGCATCCGGGACTGGTCCTACGAGCAGTACTTC. Its translation: CASSIRDWSYEQYF. Using reference TRBV9 and TRBJ2-7 for the parts outside the CDR3, the full variable domain is DSGVTQTPKHLITATGQRVTLRCSPRSGDLSVYWYQQSLDQGLQFLIQYYNGEERAKGNILERFSAQQFPDLHSELNLSSLELGDSALYFCASSIRDWSYEQYFGPGTRLTVT.

This chain links TRBV5-6 with TRBJ1-1; no definite D call. CDR3 length: 12 residues. V was clipped by 1 base and J by 4 bases, with 5 bases between them. Per germline, CDR1 SGHDT and CDR2 YYEEEE. The CDR3 sequence is CASSLWRTEAFF. The DNA of the CDR3 is TGTGCCAGCAGCTTGTGGCGCACTGAAGCTTTCTTT.

In nucleotides, the CDR3 is TGTGCCAGCAGCGCGGGACTCTACTCCTACGAGCAGTACTTC. This encodes CASSAGLYSYEQYF. The V call is TRBV7-8, the J call TRBJ2-7; perhaps TRBD2 as D (6 bases). The CDR3 loop spans 14 amino acids. Germline values: CDR1 SGHVS, CDR2 FQNEAQ. V dropped 5 bases and J dropped 0 bases, with 11 bases sitting between them.

The J gene is TRBJ1-5, the V gene TRBV18; 8 positions match TRBD1. After removal of 3 bases from V and 6 bases from J, the junction contained 13 bases not matched to a gene. Germline assignment: CDR1 KGHSH and CDR2 LQKENI. The CDR3 is 17 residues long. The CDR3 coding sequence is TGTGCCAGCTCACCTTACGAAACAGGGGGATTGGGTCAGCCCCAGCATTTT. Protein: CASSPYETGGLGQPQHF.

This chain connects TRBV5-4 to TRBJ2-3, with D possibly TRBD2 on 7 matching bases. V lost 4 bases and J 1 base, leaving 10 bases between the germline ends. This CDR3 region has 14 residues. Germline-derived CDR1 and CDR2 are SGHNT and YYREEE (reference sequence). This chain's CDR3 is CASSPGGRTDTQYF. The CDR3 DNA reads as TGTGCCAGCAGCCCCGGGGGGCGCACAGATACGCAGTATTTT. Together with reference TRBV5-4 and TRBJ2-3, the CDR3 gives the full variable domain: ETGVTQSPTHLIKTRGQQVTLRCSSQSGHNTVSWYQQALGQGPQFIFQYYREEENGRGNFPPRFSGLQFPNYSSELNVNALELDDSALYLCASSPGGRTDTQYFGPGTRLTVL.

This rearrangement joins TRBV5-4 to TRBJ2-3; 12 positions agree with TRBD2. From germline, CDR1 is SGHNT and CDR2 YYREEE (reference sequence). CDR3 length: 16 residues. V shed 3 bases and J 5 bases; nucleotides not matched to a gene: 7. This chain's CDR3 is CASSWKTSGGGDTQYF. The CDR3 DNA follows: TGTGCCAGCAGCTGGAAGACTAGCGGGGGAGGAGATACGCAGTATTTT.

This chain uses TRBV4-1 with TRBJ1-1, with 7 nucleotides matching TRBD1. This CDR3 contains 16 residues. The V segment lost 0 bases and the J segment 1 base; nucleotides outside the gene matches: 5. Germline loops: CDR1 MGHRA, CDR2 YSYEKL. The CDR3 sequence: CASSQDSGQRNTEAFF. The CDR3 region has the DNA TGCGCCAGCAGCCAAGATTCGGGACAGAGGAACACTGAAGCTTTCTTT.

This clone showed up just a few times. J is TRBJ1-1 and V is TRBV5-1; weak D call: TRBD1 (5 bases). Trimming removed 0 bases from V and 1 base from J, with 10 bases in between. This CDR3 has 15 amino acids. The germline V gene encodes CDR1 SGHRS and CDR2 YFSETQ. The CDR3 DNA is TGCGCCAGCAGCTTGGCGTGGGACGGGAACACTGAAGCTTTCTTT. Its translation is CASSLAWDGNTEAFF. The entire variable domain, with the rest obtained from reference TRBV5-1 and TRBJ1-1, is as follows: KAGVTQTPRYLIKTRGQQVTLSCSPISGHRSVSWYQQTPGQGLQFLFEYFSETQRNKGNFPGRFSGRQFSNSRSEMNVSTLELGDSALYLCASSLAWDGNTEAFFGQGTRLTVV.

The chain couples TRBV18 to TRBJ2-6, with D possibly being TRBD1 (5 bases). The V gene lost 2 bases and the J gene lost 3 bases, with 14 bases spanning the gap. Germline loops: CDR1 KGHSH, CDR2 LQKENI. There are 17 residues in the CDR3. The CDR3 protein is CASSPRGSAFGANVLTF. The DNA for the CDR3 is TGTGCCAGCTCACCAAGGGGTTCCGCCTTTGGGGCCAACGTCCTGACTTTC. Full variable domain (remainder filled in from reference TRBV18 and TRBJ2-6): NAGVMQNPRHLVRRRGQEARLRCSPMKGHSHVYWYRQLPEEGLKFMVYLQKENIIDESGMPKERFSAEFPKEGPSILRIQQVVRGDSAAYFCASSPRGSAFGANVLTFGAGSRLTVL.

V is TRBV4-3 and J is TRBJ2-7; TRBD1 agrees at 9 bases. In germline, CDR1 is LGHNA, CDR2 YSLEER. The CDR3 contains 15 residues. The J segment lost 0 bases and the V segment lost 4 bases, leaving 4 bases of the junction unmatched. The CDR3 loop reads CASSPGQGLSYEQYF. In DNA, the CDR3 is TGCGCCAGCAGCCCGGGACAGGGCCTCTCCTACGAGCAGTACTTC.

This rearrangement joins TRBV2 to TRBJ2-3; 9 bases agree with TRBD2. The CDR3 is made up of 12 amino acids. V was pared by 8 bases and J by 6 bases, with 3 bases of the junction left unmatched. CDR1 is SNHLY and CDR2 is FYNNEI in the germline V gene. CDR3 sequence reads: CASRLAGDTQYF. The CDR3 DNA reads TGTGCCAGCCGTCTAGCGGGGGATACGCAGTATTTT.

J is TRBJ1-5 and V is TRBV27; D is ambiguous. Germline-derived CDR1 and CDR2 are MNHEY and SMNVEV (reference sequence). With 2 bases removed from V and 1 base from J, the gap between germline ends came to 6 bases. This CDR3 contains 14 residues. The CDR3, as DNA: TGTGCCAGCAGTTTAGGCAAGAGCAATCAGCCCCAGCATTTT. Translated: CASSLGKSNQPQHF.

The chain recombines TRBV7-8 with TRBJ1-5; D unresolved. The germline V gene encodes CDR1 SGHVS and CDR2 FQNEAQ. The V gene lost 1 base and the J gene lost 0 bases, with 13 bases spanning the gap. This CDR3 contains 17 residues. The CDR3 reads CASSLGQLHTSNQPQHF. The DNA for the CDR3 is TGTGCCAGCAGCTTAGGGCAGCTACATACTAGCAATCAGCCCCAGCATTTT. Filled out from reference TRBV7-8 and TRBJ1-5, the complete variable domain reads GAGVSQSPRYKVAKRGQDVALRCDPISGHVSLFWYQQALGQGPEFLTYFQNEAQLDKSGLPSDRFFAERPEGSVSTLKIQRTQQEDSAVYLCASSLGQLHTSNQPQHFGDGTRLSIL.

The chain employs TRBV6-5 and TRBJ1-1; D possibly corresponds to TRBD1 (5 bases). The CDR3 length is 14 residues. Trimming took off 2 bases at V and 3 bases at J, with 10 bases between the two ends. Germline CDR1 reads MNHEY; CDR2 reads SVGAGI. CDR3 amino acids: CASSYAQAYTEAFF. In DNA, the CDR3 is TGTGCCAGCAGTTACGCACAGGCCTACACTGAAGCTTTCTTT.

This clone was seen a single time. The chain employs TRBV4-2 and TRBJ1-1; 7 bases are shared with TRBD1. This CDR3 is 15 amino acids long. Germline loops: CDR1 LGHNA, CDR2 YNFKEQ. The V segment lost 1 base and the J segment 5 bases; nucleotides outside the gene matches: 7. CDR3: CASSQGVRGSTEAFF. The CDR3 DNA reads as TGTGCCAGCAGCCAAGGTGTCAGGGGGTCTACTGAAGCTTTCTTT.